This TCR beta chain was obtained from a study of T-cell reconstitution after alpha-beta-depleted transplantation in children. There are a few counts of this clonotype. Trimming left V 6 bases short and J 6 bases short, with 17 bases between. Per germline, CDR1 ENHRY and CDR2 SYGVKD. The CDR3 spans 14 residues. Unique molecular identifiers were built into the TCRbeta library. MiXCR, applied by TCRdb to the PCR reads, yields one record per CDR3 protein. The sample records 640,000 or so distinct CDR3 sequences, 16% being singletons. Material: PBMCs from the stem cell graft donor, obtained from the stem cell graft. The chain recombines TRBV10-3 with TRBJ1-2, with D perhaps TRBD1 (5 bases). This sequence was found in a human donor who donated a stem cell graft to a child with acute myeloid leukemia. The CDR3 bases are TGTGCCATCAGCCCAGGGATAGGGCGACATGGCTACACCTTC. It is translated as CAISPGIGRHGYTF.